The 28 T cell receptor beta chains listed next were all sequenced from one sample in a study of blood T cells in healthy people across ages. Together with a sample-barcoded 5' primer, a J-beta primer mix was included in a second PCR lasting roughly 6 to 12 cycles. TCRdb fed the 5' RACE reads into MiXCR, producing one record per CDR3 protein. The sample contains approximately 780,000 distinct CDR3 sequences, 25% to 30% of which appear only once. The data were also submitted as part of a second study, on T cells of mothers and their children.

The sequencing input was blood. Receptor source: a boy aged 5 to 17 in good health.

There are a few counts of this clonotype. This chain links TRBV6-5 with TRBJ1-1; D is uncertain. Trimming shortened V by 8 bases and J by 1 base, and 11 bases separated the two germline ends. This CDR3 region has 13 residues. Germline V CDR1 and CDR2: MNHEY, SVGAGI. CDR3: CASWRAGNTEAFF. The CDR3 coding sequence is TGTGCCAGCTGGAGGGCGGGGAACACTGAAGCTTTCTTT.

This clonotype has just a few counts. The germline gene is not matched at one end of the junction; a read error may be the cause. The chain is built from TRBV18 and TRBJ2-6, with D possibly called TRBD1 or TRBD2 (5 bases each). CDR1 is KGHSH and CDR2 is LQKENI in the germline V gene. This CDR3 spans 17 amino acids. Written as DNA, the CDR3 is TGTGCCAGCTCACCACTCACGGGACGTTCTGGGGCCAACGTCCCGACTTTC. This encodes CASSPLTGRSGANVPTF.

This clonotype was detected only a few times. J is TRBJ2-7 and V is TRBV6-2 or TRBV6-3, with D perhaps matching TRBD1 (7 bases). There are 15 residues in the CDR3. Trimming pared 7 bases from V and 3 bases from J, leaving 19 bases between. Germline values: CDR1 MNHEY, CDR2 SVGEGT. For the CDR3, the DNA is TGTGCCAGCAAGTACGACAGGGTCGGGGGCTACGAGCAGTACTTC. It specifies CASKYDRVGGYEQYF.

There are a few counts of this clonotype. The gene calls are TRBV24-1 and TRBJ2-5; D is possibly TRBD2 (5 bases). The germline CDR1 and CDR2 sequences are KGHDR and SFDVKD. Trimming removed 0 bases at V and 11 bases at J, with 12 bases between. This CDR3 spans 13 amino acids. Here the CDR3 reads CATSDLAVRGQYF. The CDR3 nucleotides read TGTGCCACCAGTGATTTGGCCGTACGAGGGCAGTACTTC.

The chain joins TRBV7-9 to TRBJ2-1; no reliable D call. Germline loops: CDR1 SEHNR, CDR2 FQNEAQ (reference sequence). Trimming took 7 bases from V and 3 from J, leaving 25 bases between them. The CDR3 is 18 residues long. In nucleotides, the CDR3 is TGTGCCAGCACCAAGGTGGGGTCGAGAGACTGGGGCTACAATGAGCAGTTCTTC. Translated: CASTKVGSRDWGYNEQFF.

The rearrangement uses TRBV20-1 and TRBJ2-7; the match to TRBD2 covers 13 bases. The CDR3 contains 15 residues. From germline, CDR1 is DFQATT and CDR2 SNEGSKA (reference sequence). The trim removed 6 bases at V and 0 bases at J, leaving 5 bases unmatched. The CDR3 sequence is CSAMGLAGFSYEQYF. The CDR3 DNA reads as TGCAGTGCCATGGGACTAGCGGGGTTCTCCTACGAGCAGTACTTC.

This clonotype was seen a handful of times. The chain joins TRBV10-3 to TRBJ1-4; D gene uncertain. This CDR3 has 13 residues. The V gene lost 8 bases and the J gene lost 4 bases, with 11 bases spanning the gap. The germline V gene has CDR1 ENHRY and CDR2 SYGVKD. The CDR3 sequence is CAIGRTLNEKLFF. DNA for the CDR3: TGTGCCATCGGACGGACCCTTAATGAAAAACTGTTTTTT.

The chain links TRBV9 to TRBJ1-1; D is ambiguous. Per the germline V gene, CDR1 is SGDLS and CDR2 is YYNGEE. The V end was cut by 1 base, the J end by 4 bases, with 11 bases between. CDR3 size: 14 residues. This CDR3 is CASSVSLGGTEAFF. As DNA, the CDR3 is TGTGCCAGCAGCGTATCCCTGGGAGGCACTGAAGCTTTCTTT.

This clonotype was recorded a few times. The gene calls are TRBV5-1 and TRBJ1-1; 7 positions match TRBD1. Germline loops: CDR1 SGHRS, CDR2 YFSETQ. The CDR3 spans 14 residues. V lost 7 bases to trimming and J lost 5 bases; unmatched junction nucleotides: 11. The CDR3 reads CASRPTGLGTEAFF. The CDR3 DNA reads as TGCGCCAGCCGACCGACAGGGCTGGGGACTGAAGCTTTCTTT.

The V gene is TRBV2, the J gene TRBJ2-1; D possibly corresponds to TRBD1 (6 bases). The CDR3 covers 14 residues. With 6 bases removed from V and 1 base from J, the gap between germline ends came to 10 bases. Germline CDR1 SNHLY, CDR2 FYNNEI. For the CDR3, the DNA is TGTGCCAGCAGGACAGGCGATTCCTACAATGAGCAGTTCTTC. Amino acid sequence: CASRTGDSYNEQFF.

This chain links TRBV14 with TRBJ2-1, with TRBD2 matching 11 bases. Germline trimming cut 8 bases from V and 2 bases from J; bases unmatched to any gene: 8. There are 16 residues in the CDR3. Looked up from germline, CDR1 is SGHDN and CDR2 is FVKESK. DNA for the CDR3: TGTGCCAGCCACGAACTGGGACTAGCGGCCTACAATGAGCAGTTCTTC. Translated, it gives CASHELGLAAYNEQFF.

This clonotype was seen only a few times. J is TRBJ1-6 and V is TRBV7-8; a weak D match, TRBD1 (5 bases). This CDR3 comprises 15 residues. Germline values: CDR1 SGHVS, CDR2 FQNEAQ. V was pared by 4 bases and J by 7 bases, with 14 bases between. The CDR3 sequence: CASSSFRDLNSPLHF. CDR3 bases: TGTGCCAGCAGCTCCTTCCGGGACCTGAATTCACCCCTCCACTTT.

Of note for this clonotype: At one of its ends the junction is not consistent with the germline gene, which may arise from a read error. This chain links TRBV6-5 with TRBJ1-2, with TRBD1 as a possible D gene (5 bases). This CDR3 comprises 12 residues. Germline lookup yields CDR1 MNHEY and CDR2 SVGAGI. The CDR3 DNA is TGTGCCAGCAGTCGCGGGGGGGATGGGTACACCTTC. Translation gives CASSRGGDGYTF.

The genes are TRBV4-1 and TRBJ2-1; 11 nucleotides line up with TRBD2. CDR1 is MGHRA and CDR2 is YSYEKL in the germline V gene. This CDR3 has 16 residues. V lost 2 bases and J lost 2; bases outside the gene matches: 2. CDR3 protein: CASSQLGLAAYNEQFF. Here the CDR3 DNA reads TGCGCCAGCAGCCAATTGGGACTAGCGGCCTACAATGAGCAGTTCTTC.

This chain links TRBV19 with TRBJ1-2; D not resolved. Per germline, CDR1 LNHDA and CDR2 SQIVND (reference sequence). CDR3 length: 14 amino acids. Trimming cost V 1 base and J 1 base, with 7 bases left between them. CDR3 region: CASSIANDNYGYTF. For the CDR3, the DNA is TGTGCCAGTAGTATAGCGAATGATAACTATGGCTACACCTTC. The variable domain in full, completed from reference TRBV19 and TRBJ1-2, reads DGGITQSPKYLFRKEGQNVTLSCEQNLNHDAMYWYRQDPGQGLRLIYYSQIVNDFQKGDIAEGYSVSREKKESFPLTVTSAQKNPTAFYLCASSIANDNYGYTFGSGTRLTVV.

This clonotype has more than one count but fewer than ten. The chain employs TRBV6-6 and TRBJ2-5; 9 bases are a match to TRBD1. The J call may be mistaken, given a closer DNA end match to TRBJ2-1. The CDR3 has 14 residues. Per germline, CDR1 MNHNY and CDR2 SVGAGI (reference sequence). For the CDR3, the DNA is TGTGCCAGCAGTTACCGGGACAGGGTCAATGAGCAGTTCTTC. This sequence encodes CASSYRDRVNEQFF.

This clonotype was detected only a few times. This rearrangement joins TRBV7-3 to TRBJ2-3; 7 positions match TRBD1. This CDR3 is 16 amino acids long. V shed 5 bases, J shed 0 bases, and the junction held 8 bases outside the gene matches. The V gene's germline CDR1 is SGHTA and CDR2 FQGTGA. This CDR3 is CASSPTGTESTDTQYF. Written as DNA, the CDR3 is TGTGCCAGCAGCCCTACCGGGACAGAGAGCACAGATACGCAGTATTTT.

This clonotype was seen a few times. This chain connects TRBV4-1 to TRBJ2-5; D tentatively fits TRBD1 or TRBD2 (6 bases each). Germline loops: CDR1 MGHRA, CDR2 YSYEKL. V dropped 10 bases and J dropped 4 bases, with 13 bases sitting between them. CDR3 length: 12 residues. CDR3 DNA sequence: TGCGCCACCCCCAAGGGGGGAGAGACCCAGTACTTC. This sequence encodes CATPKGGETQYF.

The chain couples TRBV2 to TRBJ2-5; 10 nucleotides match TRBD2. The CDR3 contains 16 residues. V trimming: 4 bases; J trimming: 5 bases; junction bases outside the gene matches: 10. Germline V CDR1 and CDR2: SNHLY, FYNNEI. CDR3 loop: CASSGLAGARGETQYF. The CDR3 DNA sequence: TGTGCCAGCAGTGGGCTAGCGGGGGCACGGGGGGAGACCCAGTACTTC.

The rearrangement uses TRBV6-5 and TRBJ1-4; no clear D. Germline CDR1 MNHEY, CDR2 SVGAGI. Trimming cost V 0 bases and J 5 bases, with 13 bases left between them. This CDR3 contains 16 residues. The CDR3 region is CASSYSKRRNNEKLFF. The CDR3 DNA reads TGTGCCAGCAGTTACTCGAAGAGGAGAAACAATGAAAAACTGTTTTTT.

There are a few counts of this clonotype. The rearrangement joins TRBV5-1 to TRBJ2-7; D may match TRBD1 or TRBD2 (6 bases each). The CDR3 contains 15 residues. Germline lookup yields CDR1 SGHRS and CDR2 YFSETQ. V dropped 4 bases and J dropped 3 bases, with 17 bases sitting between them. The CDR3, as DNA: TGCGCCAGCAGCGATCAGGACGGAGGGGGCTACGAGCAGTACTTC. Translating it yields CASSDQDGGGYEQYF.

The chain carries TRBV29-1 and TRBJ2-3; D is ambiguous. Germline V lookup: CDR1 SQVTM, CDR2 ANQGSEA. V was shortened by 6 bases and J by 0 bases, with 7 bases between the two germline ends. This CDR3 has 12 amino acids. CDR3 protein: CSVTVSTDTQYF. As DNA, the CDR3 is TGCAGCGTCACGGTTAGCACAGATACGCAGTATTTT.

This rearrangement joins TRBV11-1 to TRBJ2-7, with TRBD1 as a possible D gene (5 bases). The germline gives CDR1 SGHAT, CDR2 FQDESV (reference sequence). V lost 1 base to trimming and J lost 8 bases, with 15 bases between them. This CDR3 spans 14 amino acids. CDR3 in amino acids: CASSLVSGKHKQYF. CDR3 nucleotide sequence: TGTGCCAGCAGCTTAGTTTCAGGGAAGCACAAGCAGTACTTC.

This clonotype has a handful of counts. CDR3 protein: CAIKGSGAGQETQYF. In DNA, the CDR3 is TGTGCCATCAAAGGGTCAGGCGCGGGGCAAGAGACCCAGTACTTC. The chain combines TRBV10-3 with TRBJ2-5; D possibly corresponds to TRBD2 (6 bases). Per germline, CDR1 ENHRY and CDR2 SYGVKD. The CDR3 has 15 residues. Trimming removed 7 bases from V and 2 bases from J, with 17 bases in between.

The rearrangement links TRBV5-1 to TRBJ2-3; a weak D match, TRBD2 (5 bases). The CDR3 totals 18 residues. Germline V gene lookup returns CDR1 SGHRS and CDR2 YFSETQ. V gave up 3 bases and J gave up 1 base, with 21 bases separating them. CDR3 sequence reads: CASSSRGGSGERTDTQYF. In DNA form, the CDR3 reads TGCGCCAGCAGCTCCCGGGGTGGGAGCGGAGAACGCACAGATACGCAGTATTTT.

This clonotype was counted between two and nine times. The V and J genes are TRBV7-9 and TRBJ1-4; D not resolved. The ends were cut back, 7 bases at V and 8 bases at J, with 11 bases in the middle. The CDR3 is 12 residues long. CDR1 and CDR2 (germline): SEHNR, FQNEAQ (reference sequence). CDR3 amino acids: CASTPEGEKLFF. CDR3 coding DNA: TGTGCCAGCACCCCGGAGGGAGAAAAACTGTTTTTT.

The rearrangement uses TRBV7-2 and TRBJ2-7; 9 positions match TRBD2. V was clipped by 6 bases and J by 2 bases; unmatched bases: 8. The CDR3 totals 15 residues. CDR1 is SGHTA, CDR2 FQGNSA, per germline. CDR3 DNA: TGTGCCAGCAGATCCCCCATAGCGGGGGCCTACGAGCAGTACTTC. It translates to CASRSPIAGAYEQYF.

The table lists this clonotype with a few counts. CDR3: CASRGPKPYEQYF. Here the CDR3 DNA reads TGTGCCAGCAGGGGACCCAAACCCTACGAGCAGTACTTC. This chain joins TRBV7-9 and TRBJ2-7; possibly TRBD1 or TRBD2 for D (5 bases each). The V and J ends lost 6 bases and 2 bases respectively, with 11 bases between them. Germline V gene sequence: CDR1 SEHNR, CDR2 FQNEAQ (reference sequence). This CDR3 has 13 amino acids.